This T cell receptor beta chain was documented in a study of graft-versus-host responses after intestinal transplantation. Study-wide background: All recipients were given anti-thymocyte globulin induction, and tacrolimus and steroids were then administered for about three years.

Judged by abundance, this clone is medium-sized (0.01 to 0.1%). Per the germline V gene, CDR1 is MNHNS and CDR2 is SASEGT. Deletions cut 3 bases from V and 8 bases from J, with 5 bases between. CDR3 length: 11 residues. Profiled with immunoSEQ multiplex PCR; TCRdb holds only in-frame clones, not every one. Seen here are roughly 6,500 clones, approximately 25% observed once, and the top ten hold more than 3.5%. The chain couples TRBV6-1 to TRBJ2-1; D is unresolved. The clonotype comes from a human patient who was an organ donor for intestinal transplantation. The sequences come from alloreactive CD4+ T cells from a mixed lymphocyte reaction culture, collected before transplantation. Specified subset: CFSE-low proliferating T cells sorted from approximately six-day pre-transplant mixed lymphocyte reaction (GvH or HvG direction). DNA for the CDR3: TGTGCCAGCAGTGAGATATATGAGCAGTTCTTC. The encoded protein is CASSEIYEQFF.